This TCR beta chain comes out of a study of technical replicates of blood from a handful of donors. Libraries were prepared by immunoSEQ multiplex PCR; TCRdb keeps only in-frame clonotypes and omits some of them. The profile shows roughly 79,000 clones, more than 85% of them singletons. This CDR3 contains 17 residues. V is TRBV12-2 and J is TRBJ2-2; TRBD2 is the table's D call, not checked against the DNA. TRBV12-2 is tagged as a pseudogene. This clonotype was obtained from a human donor in good health. Sequencing was performed on T cells isolated from PBMCs. In nucleotides, the CDR3 is TGTGCAAGTCGCTCCCCAGCGGGGCACTCGAACACCGGGGAGCTGTTTTTT. Protein: CASRSPAGHSNTGELFF.